The sample holds many counts of the clone carrying this T cell receptor beta chain. These data are taken from a study of T cells in Graves' hyperthyroidism and ophthalmopathy. Between the trimmed V and J ends, which lost 3 bases and 2 bases, there was a span of 11 bases. The CDR3 has 15 residues. CDR1 and CDR2 (germline): SNHLY, FYNNEI. Amplified regions were TCR beta CDR3 sequences from RNA transcripts. HTBI primers were employed in a first-round RT-PCR of the TCR CDR3. Each CDR3 protein gets one entry after TCRdb re-called the multiplex PCR reads with MiXCR. The sample consists of about 350,000 distinct CDR3 sequences, approximately 13% of them appearing once.

The sequenced sample consisted of blood. This sequence joins TRBV2 and TRBJ2-1; unclear D gene. The receptor was isolated from a woman under 40 with Graves' hyperthyroidism. CDR3 region: CASSENSGTYNEQFF. As DNA, the CDR3 is TGTGCCAGCAGTGAGAATAGTGGGACCTACAATGAGCAGTTCTTC. Together with reference TRBV2 and TRBJ2-1, the CDR3 gives the full variable domain: EPEVTQTPSHQVTQMGQEVILRCVPISNHLYFYWYRQILGQKVEFLVSFYNNEISEKSEIFDDQFSVERPDGSNFTLKIRSTKLEDSAMYFCASSENSGTYNEQFFGPGTRLTVL.